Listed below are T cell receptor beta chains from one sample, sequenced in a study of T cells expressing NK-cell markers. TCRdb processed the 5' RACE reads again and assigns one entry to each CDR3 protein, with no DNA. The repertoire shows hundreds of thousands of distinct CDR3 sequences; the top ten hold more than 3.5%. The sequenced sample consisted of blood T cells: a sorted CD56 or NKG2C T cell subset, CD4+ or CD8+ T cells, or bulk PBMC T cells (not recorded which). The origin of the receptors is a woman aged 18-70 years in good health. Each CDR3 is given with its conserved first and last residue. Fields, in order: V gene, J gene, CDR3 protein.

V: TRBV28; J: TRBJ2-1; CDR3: CASSYMRHEQFF
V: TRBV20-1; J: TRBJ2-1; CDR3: CSALRWGGGDYNEQFF
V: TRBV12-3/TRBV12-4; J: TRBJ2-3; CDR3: CASSLSPQNTQYF
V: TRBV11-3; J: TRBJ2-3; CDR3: CASSLDTGPTDTQYF
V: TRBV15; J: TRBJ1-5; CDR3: CATSGWGPGHGNQPQHF
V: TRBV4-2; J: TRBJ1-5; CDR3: CASSQVGDSLSNQPQHF
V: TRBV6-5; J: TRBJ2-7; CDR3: CASSSSGRAKGYEQYF
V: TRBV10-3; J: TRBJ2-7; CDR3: CAMGLAGGNEQYF
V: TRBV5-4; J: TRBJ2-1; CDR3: CASSLERGTGEQFF
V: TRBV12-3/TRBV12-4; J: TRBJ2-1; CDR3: CASSLAKLEFF
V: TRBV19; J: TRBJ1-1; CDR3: CASSIIRTAGERAEAFF
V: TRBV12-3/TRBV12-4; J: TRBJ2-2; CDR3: CASSYDAYTGELFF
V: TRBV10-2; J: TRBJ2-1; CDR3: CASSEWGGGKYNEQFF
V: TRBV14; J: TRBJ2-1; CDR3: CASSQPSREQFF
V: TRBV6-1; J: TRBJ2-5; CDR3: CASRSIYGGGTQYF
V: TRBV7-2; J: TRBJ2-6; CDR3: CASSLAVSSGANVLTF
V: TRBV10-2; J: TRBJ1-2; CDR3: CASSEGGGTYGYTF
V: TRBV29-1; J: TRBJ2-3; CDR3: CSVISGRVDTQYF
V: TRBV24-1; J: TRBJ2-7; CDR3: CATSGGSYEQYF
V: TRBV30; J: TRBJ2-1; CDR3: CAWAPSPRAEQFF
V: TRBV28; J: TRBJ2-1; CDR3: CASSFRTSGREDEQFF
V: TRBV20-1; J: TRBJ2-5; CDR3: CSARDPQAETQYF
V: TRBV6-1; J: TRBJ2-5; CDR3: CASRASRTLYPETQYF
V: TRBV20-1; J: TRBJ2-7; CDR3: CSAPGQGDYEQYF
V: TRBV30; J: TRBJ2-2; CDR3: CAWSDTRTGELFF
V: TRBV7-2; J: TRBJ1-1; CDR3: CASSLSSASAEAFF
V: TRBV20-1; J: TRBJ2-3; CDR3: CSATPPGGFTDTQYF
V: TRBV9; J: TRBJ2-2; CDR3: CASSVALANTGELFF
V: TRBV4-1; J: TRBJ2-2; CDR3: CASSQVVSLGELFF
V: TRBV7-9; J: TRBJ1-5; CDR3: CASSSSRGGNQPQHF
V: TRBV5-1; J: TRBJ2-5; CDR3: CASSSKQGTTRETQYF
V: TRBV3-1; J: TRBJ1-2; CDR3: CASSQVDYGYTF
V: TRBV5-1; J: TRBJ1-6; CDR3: CASSLEVGGNSPLHF
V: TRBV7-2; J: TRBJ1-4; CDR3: CASRATNTNEKLFF
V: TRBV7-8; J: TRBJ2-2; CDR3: CASSRRDRGTGELFF
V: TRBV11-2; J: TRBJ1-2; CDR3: CASSLVLGITGESGYTF
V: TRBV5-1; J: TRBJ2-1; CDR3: CASSLDPYNEQFF
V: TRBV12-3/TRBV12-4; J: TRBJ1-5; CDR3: CASSESVLQPQHF
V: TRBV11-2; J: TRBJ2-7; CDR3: CASSRDSGSYEQYF
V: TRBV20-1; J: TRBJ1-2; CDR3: CSATQTTPGAYGYTF
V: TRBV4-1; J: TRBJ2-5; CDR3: CASSQLPGETQYF
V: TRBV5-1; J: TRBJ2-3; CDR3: CASSLDSRRGRGTDTQYF
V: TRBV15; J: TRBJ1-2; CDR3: CATSNGQSGAYYGYTF
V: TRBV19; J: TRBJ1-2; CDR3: CASSISIGQGNYGYTF
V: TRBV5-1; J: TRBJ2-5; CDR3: CASSPGVKRETQYF
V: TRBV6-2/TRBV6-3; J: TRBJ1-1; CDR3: CASSPGQAMVAFF
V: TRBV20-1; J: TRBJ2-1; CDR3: CSARFDGNEQFF
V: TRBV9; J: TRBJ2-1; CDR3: CASSRGSLAGGRYNEQFF
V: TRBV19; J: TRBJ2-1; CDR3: CASTTGRRYNEQFF
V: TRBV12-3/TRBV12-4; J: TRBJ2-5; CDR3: CASSFGTSGLYQETQYF
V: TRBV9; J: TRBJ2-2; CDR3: CASKAGFTGELFF
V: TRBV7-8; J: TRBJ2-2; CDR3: CASSSQQEISWAGELFF
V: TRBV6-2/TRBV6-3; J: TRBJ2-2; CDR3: CASSYSGRSNTGELFF